This entry concerns a single T cell receptor (beta chain). These data are taken from a study of tumor and adjacent non-tumor tissue in lung cancer. Study overall: The patients, around 11 men and roughly 5 women, were about 31 to 76 with stage I to III disease.

The template was RNA from unsorted bulk tissue. Between August and November 2014, newly diagnosed, chemotherapy-naive lung cancer patients underwent thoracic surgery in China. A modified ARM-PCR protocol with three rounds of nested PCR amplified TCRbeta. TCRdb ran MiXCR on the multiplex PCR reads and lists one entry per CDR3 protein. The repertoire holds 200,000 to 250,000 distinct CDR3 sequences, with about two thirds as singletons. The CDR3 contains 12 residues. Trimming took off 3 bases at V and 4 bases at J, with 6 bases between the two ends. The germline CDR1 and CDR2 sequences are SQVTM and ANQGSEA.

The chain links TRBV29-1 to TRBJ2-2; D remains ambiguous. The sequence was collected from a man aged 60-69 years with non-small cell lung cancer. The sequencing sample was made of lung tumor tissue. This CDR3 reads CSVDAPTGELFF. DNA of the CDR3: TGCAGCGTTGATGCTCCCACCGGGGAGCTGTTTTTT.